These 16 T cell receptor beta chains were sequenced from one sample in a study of OX40 agonist ivuxolimab in advanced cancers. The table came from immunoSEQ multiplex PCR; TCRdb's copy has only in-frame clones and leaves some out. This table holds 25,000 to 35,000 clones, about 80% found once. Sequenced material: CD4+ or CD8+ T cells sorted from blood, taken in a trial of the OX40 agonist ivuxolimab. These receptors all stem from an adult with an advanced solid tumor such as melanoma, head and neck, liver or kidney cancer.

The chain combines TRBV30 with TRBJ1-2; D unresolved. V gave up 2 bases and J gave up 7 bases, with 8 bases separating them. Germline V CDR1 and CDR2: GTSNPN, SVGIG (reference sequence). The CDR3 is 11 amino acids. CDR3 protein: CAWSLSSGYTF. The CDR3 DNA reads TGTGCCTGGAGTCTATCTAGTGGCTACACCTTC. Full variable domain (rest looked up from reference TRBV30 and TRBJ1-2): SQTIHQWPATLVQPVGSPLSLECTVEGTSNPNLYWYRQAAGRGLQLLFYSVGIGQISSEVPQNLSASRPQDRQFILSSKKLLLSDSGFYLCAWSLSSGYTFGSGTRLTVV.

This chain links TRBV9 with TRBJ2-3; the D call may be TRBD1 or TRBD2 (5 bases each). V lost 3 bases, J lost 1 base, and 15 bases lay in between. The CDR3 runs to 16 residues. Germline V gene data show CDR1 as SGDLS and CDR2 as YYNGEE. CDR3 protein: CASSENVGVGTDTQYF. CDR3 DNA: TGTGCCAGCAGCGAGAATGTGGGGGTCGGCACAGATACGCAGTATTTT.

The chain has TRBV5-1 and TRBJ2-5; TRBD2 matches at 11 bases. The V gene's germline CDR1 is SGHRS and CDR2 YFSETQ. The CDR3 loop spans 14 amino acids. V dropped 4 bases and J dropped 4; count of bases not matched to a gene: 3. CDR3 sequence reads: CASSLAGGIETQYF. CDR3 sequence (DNA): TGCGCCAGCAGCCTAGCGGGGGGCATAGAGACCCAGTACTTC.

The V gene is TRBV5-6, the J gene TRBJ2-4; D is unresolved. Germline V gene data show CDR1 as SGHDT and CDR2 as YYEEEE. The V end was cut by 1 base, the J end by 1 base, with 15 bases between. The CDR3 is 17 amino acids. CDR3 nucleotide sequence: TGTGCCAGCAGCTTGTGGGCGACGAGGTACGCCAAAAACATTCAGTACTTC. This encodes CASSLWATRYAKNIQYF.

J is TRBJ2-5 and V is TRBV7-9; tentative D call: TRBD2 (5 bases). The CDR3 consists of 13 residues. Germline CDR1 SEHNR, CDR2 FQNEAQ (reference sequence). V lost 1 base and J lost 2, with 5 bases in between. In DNA form, the CDR3 reads TGTGCCAGCAGCTTAGGAGGGCAAGAGACCCAGTACTTC. Its translation: CASSLGGQETQYF.

The sample holds a few counts of this clone. This rearrangement joins TRBV19 to TRBJ1-1; no clear D. Germline CDR1 reads LNHDA; CDR2 reads SQIVND (reference sequence). Between the trimmed V and J ends, which lost 5 bases and 10 bases, there was a span of 14 bases. The CDR3 has 12 amino acids. The CDR3 sequence: CASSYLGQPAFF. In nucleotides, the CDR3 is TGTGCCAGTAGTTATTTAGGCCAGCCAGCTTTCTTT.

This clone has only one observation. This rearrangement joins TRBV11-2 to TRBJ2-5; 15 nucleotides line up with TRBD2. The J segment lost 5 bases and the V segment lost 0 bases, leaving 1 base of the junction unmatched. Germline lookup yields CDR1 SGHAT and CDR2 FQNNGV. CDR3 size: 16 residues. CDR3: CASSLDGTSGGETQYF. CDR3 sequence (DNA): TGTGCCAGCAGCTTAGATGGGACTAGCGGGGGGGAGACCCAGTACTTC.

The chain carries TRBV5-8 and TRBJ2-3; 9 bases are shared with TRBD2. V shed 1 base and J 2 bases; nucleotides not matched to a gene: 2. The length of the CDR3 is 15 residues. Germline lookup yields CDR1 SGHTS and CDR2 YDEGEE. The CDR3 here is CASSLSGGNTDTQYF. The CDR3 nucleotides read TGTGCCAGCAGCTTGAGCGGGGGGAACACAGATACGCAGTATTTT.

The rearrangement links TRBV6-5 to TRBJ2-7, with a possible D match to TRBD1 (5 bases). The germline V gene has CDR1 MNHEY and CDR2 SVGAGI. V dropped 4 bases and J dropped 1 base, with 8 bases sitting between them. CDR3 size: 13 residues. The CDR3 DNA reads as TGTGCCAGCAGTTTTAGACAGTCCTACGAGCAGTACTTC. It yields the protein CASSFRQSYEQYF.

The chain combines TRBV19 with TRBJ2-3; D possibly corresponds to TRBD2 (6 bases). The CDR3 totals 12 residues. Trimming removed 6 bases at V and 4 bases at J, with 8 bases between. In germline, CDR1 is LNHDA, CDR2 SQIVND (reference sequence). The CDR3 here is CASSRLADTQYF. DNA for the CDR3: TGTGCCAGTAGCCGACTAGCAGATACGCAGTATTTT.

V gene TRBV19 combines with J gene TRBJ1-1; 9 bases are shared with TRBD1. Per the germline V gene, CDR1 is LNHDA and CDR2 is SQIVND (reference sequence). V shed 1 base, J shed 5 bases, and the junction held 11 bases outside the gene matches. The CDR3 has 17 amino acids. CDR3 sequence (DNA): TGTGCCAGTAGTATAGTGGGGACAGGGCGACGGGGTACTGAAGCTTTCTTT. This encodes CASSIVGTGRRGTEAFF.

This clone is a singleton in its sample. CDR3 sequence reads: CASRFQGSGPTEAFF. The CDR3 coding sequence is TGTGCCAGCAGATTCCAGGGGTCAGGGCCCACTGAAGCTTTCTTT. This chain connects TRBV5-5 to TRBJ1-1; maybe TRBD1 (6 bases). CDR3 size: 15 residues. CDR1 is SGHKS, CDR2 YYEKEE, per germline (reference sequence). Trimming removed 5 bases from V and 4 bases from J, with 18 bases in between.

The chain uses TRBV11-2 and TRBJ2-5, with D perhaps TRBD1 or TRBD2 (6 bases each). This CDR3 has 12 residues. Per the germline V gene, CDR1 is SGHAT and CDR2 is FQNNGV. V dropped 0 bases and J dropped 12 bases, with 11 bases sitting between them. As DNA, the CDR3 is TGTGCCAGCAGCTTAGAGCGGCGGGACAAGTACTTC. Amino acid sequence: CASSLERRDKYF.

V usage is TRBV5-4 and J usage is TRBJ2-1; D is possibly TRBD1 (6 bases). This CDR3 region has 15 residues. Trimming cost V 4 bases and J 2 bases, with 13 bases left between them. Germline V CDR1 and CDR2: SGHNT, YYREEE (reference sequence). CDR3 sequence reads: CASSPTGKTYNEQFF. The CDR3, as DNA: TGTGCCAGCAGCCCTACAGGGAAGACCTACAATGAGCAGTTCTTC.

This clone was seen a handful of times. The genes are TRBV7-2 and TRBJ2-3; 12 nucleotides align to TRBD2. V shed 7 bases, J shed 0 bases, and the junction held 2 bases outside the gene matches. Germline loops: CDR1 SGHTA, CDR2 FQGNSA. The CDR3 is 15 amino acids. In DNA form, the CDR3 reads TGTGCCAGCAAGACTAGCGGGGGAAGCACAGATACGCAGTATTTT. This encodes CASKTSGGSTDTQYF.

The CDR3: CASSFWLAGPYNEQFF. The CDR3 DNA reads as TGTGCCAGCAGCTTTTGGCTAGCGGGGCCGTACAATGAGCAGTTCTTC. The chain employs TRBV7-9 and TRBJ2-1, with 9 bases aligning to TRBD2. CDR3 length equals 16 residues. Trimming cost V 3 bases and J 4 bases; bases outside gene matches: 7. CDR1 is SEHNR, CDR2 FQNEAQ, per germline (reference sequence).